The rows below give T cell receptor beta chains drawn from one sample of a study of T-cell memory formation after mild COVID-19. In TCRdb, the 5' RACE reads were re-called with MiXCR into one record per CDR3 protein. The table lists about 260,000 distinct CDR3 sequences, around 15% of them singletons. Sequenced: PBMCs or a T cell subset sorted from them (not recorded which). The origin of the receptors is a man aged 18 to 29 who had mild COVID-19 (a few samples of this study predate the infection). Cell type and time point are not known. Each CDR3 is given with its conserved first and last residue.

V	J	CDR3
TRBV5-1	TRBJ2-3	CASSFGSGETDTQYF
TRBV20-1	TRBJ2-2	CSATTGASTGELFF
TRBV20-1	TRBJ2-3	CSARRAGGTDTQYF
TRBV5-1	TRBJ2-5	CASSPGTGLQETQYF
TRBV7-9	TRBJ2-5	CASSTHSGNQETQYF
TRBV7-2	TRBJ1-1	CASSLPTGSLIF
TRBV5-1	TRBJ2-2	CASSFGQTTGELFF
TRBV9	TRBJ1-5	CASSVEATGYQPQHF
TRBV27	TRBJ2-3	CASSLVPGLAGGPPDTQYF
TRBV5-1	TRBJ2-5	CASSLVPSGPGGTQYF
TRBV7-9	TRBJ2-1	CASSSYLNYEQFF
TRBV7-2	TRBJ2-3	CASSRREGDTQYF
TRBV20-1	TRBJ2-2	CSARQRRGVNTGELFF